This T cell receptor (beta chain) appears in the sequencing data of a study of blood T cell repertoires in COVID-19. Looking at the study overall: Sites in the United States, Italy and Spain provided acute and convalescent COVID-19 samples. Nucleic acid was either cDNA or gDNA, and it came from T cells, B-cell-depleted T cells, or PBMCs.

Trimming took off 6 bases at V and 7 bases at J, with 15 bases between the two ends. This CDR3 region has 14 residues. Germline V gene sequence: CDR1 MNHEY, CDR2 SMNVEV (reference sequence). As originally analysed: Reference gene primer amplification gave nucleated cell count estimates. TCRdb's table, derived via immunoSEQ multiplex PCR, lists solely in-frame clones and lacks some. That table gives V, J and clone size, and the DNA gave D and trimming. The data hold about 210,000 clones, with roughly 85% observed a single time. What was sequenced was peripheral blood. The V gene is TRBV27, the J gene TRBJ2-2; possibly TRBD2 for D (6 bases). This receptor was obtained from a woman aged 40 to 50 with active or convalescent COVID-19. The DNA of the CDR3 is TGTGCCAGCAGACTAGGAGGGGTCGGCGGGGAGCTGTTTTTT. Amino acid sequence: CASRLGGVGGELFF.